This TCR beta chain was sequenced for a study of blood T cells in healthy people across ages. CDR3 length equals 18 residues. Germline CDR1 SGHTA, CDR2 FQGNSA. The V end was cut by 1 base, the J end by 2 bases, with 20 bases between. Notes on the study in general: More naive CD4+ cells and higher diversity marked long-lived donors relative to aged donors. TCR beta diversity correlated strongly with naive T cell percentage.

Then a second PCR, running roughly 7 to 11 cycles, was carried out with a sample-barcoded 5' primer and a J-beta primer mix. A template-switch adaptor containing 12 random nucleotides labeled each cDNA molecule. TCRdb reprocessed the 5' RACE reads with MiXCR, giving one entry per CDR3 protein. The sample carries some 920,000 distinct CDR3 sequences, just over 50% recorded once. In regard to this clonotype: Its matching antigen is unknown.

The receptor was isolated from a woman in her fifties or sixties in good health. The genes are TRBV7-2 and TRBJ2-5, with D perhaps TRBD2 (7 bases). The sequencing input was blood. The CDR3 sequence is CASSLVSGGMGGQETQYF. CDR3 DNA sequence: TGTGCCAGCAGCTTAGTGTCGGGGGGCATGGGAGGGCAAGAGACCCAGTACTTC.